The clone carrying this T cell receptor beta chain has a count of ten or more. Its antigen is still unknown. This sample was taken from a study of T-cell reconstitution after alpha-beta-depleted transplantation in children. Unique molecular identifiers were used to barcode this TCRbeta library. Via MiXCR, TCRdb re-called the PCR reads, giving one row per CDR3 protein. Of around 670,000 distinct CDR3 sequences in the sample, roughly 13% were seen once. Overall study findings and caveats: Several hundred expanded graft clones reportedly gave rise to the alpha-beta T cells present about two months after transplant. Most T-cell counts and diversity one year after the transplant came from T cells that were newly produced. Recipient T cells and thymic progenitors that survived were the source of the high TCRbeta diversity seen at day 60 in some patients.

CDR1 and CDR2 from the germline V gene are LGHNT and FRNRAP. V trimming: 5 bases; J trimming: 6 bases; junction bases outside the gene matches: 5. CDR3 length equals 15 residues. Source: PBMCs, taken before TCRalphabeta/CD19-depleted stem cell transplant. The V gene is TRBV12-5, the J gene TRBJ2-1; 12 positions agree with TRBD2. The TCR sequence derives from a girl between 2 and 10 years old with congenital amegakaryocytic thrombocytopenia, due to receive a stem cell transplant. The CDR3 spells CASGPGLAGINEQFF. Written as DNA, the CDR3 is TGTGCTAGTGGTCCCGGACTAGCGGGAATCAATGAGCAGTTCTTC.